These 30 T cell receptor beta chains were all obtained from the same sample, sequenced in a study of cytomegalovirus exposure and HLA in healthy donors. 60 Vbeta and 13 Jbeta primers were used in PCR. TCRdb's copy holds only in-frame clones and misses some; the assay was immunoSEQ multiplex PCR. This sample has under 150,000 clones, with approximately 83% found just once. The specimen was PBMCs. These receptor sequences come from a male donor in good health and CMV-seronegative.

V is TRBV7-9 and J is TRBJ1-1; 8 nucleotides agree with TRBD1. The V and J ends lost 7 bases and 6 bases, in that order; junction bases with no gene match: 7. The CDR3 covers 13 residues. Per germline, CDR1 SEHNR and CDR2 FQNEAQ (reference sequence). The CDR3 loop reads CASIQGAKAEAFF. In DNA form, the CDR3 reads TGTGCCAGCATCCAGGGGGCGAAAGCTGAAGCTTTCTTT. The whole variable domain, remainder taken from reference TRBV7-9 and TRBJ1-1, is DTGVSQNPRHKITKRGQNVTFRCDPISEHNRLYWYRQTLGQGPEFLTYFQNEAQLEKSRLLSDRFSAERPKGSFSTLEIQRTEQGDSAMYLCASIQGAKAEAFFGQGTRLTVV.

This chain connects TRBV15 to TRBJ2-5; maybe TRBD2 (6 bases). The CDR3 is 14 amino acids. Between the trimmed V and J ends, which lost 4 bases and 2 bases, there was a span of 11 bases. Germline CDR1 LNHNV, CDR2 YYDKDF (reference sequence). The CDR3 DNA sequence: TGTGCCACCAGCATCGGGACTCTACAAGAGACCCAGTACTTC. Its protein product is CATSIGTLQETQYF.

The chain employs TRBV27 and TRBJ1-2, with D hard to call. This CDR3 has 11 residues. Germline CDR1 and CDR2: MNHEY and SMNVEV (reference sequence). Trimming pared 6 bases from V and 6 bases from J, leaving 8 bases between. The CDR3 spells CASRASDGYTF. In DNA, the CDR3 is TGTGCCAGCAGAGCCTCGGATGGCTACACCTTC.

The rearrangement joins TRBV20-1 to TRBJ2-3; D ambiguous. The CDR3 loop spans 10 amino acids. Germline CDR1 DFQATT, CDR2 SNEGSKA (reference sequence). V lost 6 bases and J lost 6, with 7 bases in between. The CDR3 region has the DNA TGCAGTGCCCACGGGGATACGCAGTATTTT. Residues: CSAHGDTQYF.

The chain employs TRBV4-1 and TRBJ2-1, with 10 positions matching TRBD2. V shed 2 bases, J shed 8 bases, and the junction held 9 bases outside the gene matches. This CDR3 region has 16 residues. CDR1 and CDR2 from the germline V gene are MGHRA and YSYEKL. In DNA, the CDR3 is TGCGCCAGCAGCCAACTTATAGCGGGAGGTTTCGATGAGCAGTTCTTC. This encodes CASSQLIAGGFDEQFF.

CDR3 nucleotides: TGTGCCAGCAGCCATCTCCAGGGTAACCCCTACGAGCAGTACTTC. Amino acid sequence: CASSHLQGNPYEQYF. The chain recombines TRBV4-2 with TRBJ2-7; TRBD1 might be the D (5 bases). CDR1 LGHNA and CDR2 YNFKEQ come from the germline V gene. V lost 3 bases, J lost 2 bases, and 14 bases lay in between. The CDR3 has 15 amino acids.

In this sample, this clone turned up a few times. This chain joins TRBV6-5 and TRBJ2-6, with unresolved D. V lost 2 bases, J lost 0 bases, and 8 bases lay in between. The CDR3 loop spans 16 amino acids. CDR1 is MNHEY, CDR2 SVGAGI, per germline. CDR3 amino acids: CASSYEFASGANVLTF. Here the CDR3 DNA reads TGTGCCAGCAGTTACGAGTTTGCCTCTGGGGCCAACGTCCTGACTTTC.

The V call is TRBV29-1, the J call TRBJ2-7; 8 bases fit TRBD1. CDR1 SQVTM and CDR2 ANQGSEA come from the germline V gene. After removal of 8 bases from V and 1 base from J, the junction contained 7 bases not matched to a gene. The CDR3 contains 13 residues. The chain's CDR3 is CSPQNRGSYEQYF. CDR3 coding DNA: TGCAGCCCCCAGAACAGGGGGTCCTACGAGCAGTACTTC.

The rearrangement links TRBV27 to TRBJ2-7; the D gene is possibly TRBD2 (6 bases). This CDR3 contains 14 residues. V was pared by 2 bases and J by 6 bases, with 14 bases between. The germline CDR1 and CDR2 sequences are MNHEY and SMNVEV (reference sequence). This CDR3 is CASSLTVGGGEQYF. CDR3 coding DNA: TGTGCCAGCAGTTTAACCGTGGGGGGAGGCGAGCAGTACTTC.

This chain joins TRBV30 and TRBJ2-7; 9 nucleotides match TRBD2. The CDR3 is 16 amino acids. Germline V gives CDR1 GTSNPN, CDR2 SVGIG (reference sequence). Trimming cost V 3 bases and J 0 bases; bases outside gene matches: 9. CDR3 DNA: TGTGCCTGGAGGACTAGCGGTCTTATTTTCTCCTACGAGCAGTACTTC. It translates to CAWRTSGLIFSYEQYF.

The chain links TRBV7-3 to TRBJ2-3; the match to TRBD2 covers 11 bases. The CDR3 runs 16 residues. Germline assignment: CDR1 SGHTA and CDR2 FQGTGA. J gave up 0 bases and V 2 bases, and 1 base lay outside the gene matches. For the CDR3, the DNA is TGTGCCAGCAGCTTAGGGACTAGCGGTAGCACAGATACGCAGTATTTT. This translates into CASSLGTSGSTDTQYF. The full variable domain, rest sourced from reference TRBV7-3 and TRBJ2-3, is GAGVSQTPSNKVTEKGKYVELRCDPISGHTALYWYRQSLGQGPEFLIYFQGTGAADDSGLPNDRFFAVRPEGSVSTLKIQRTERGDSAVYLCASSLGTSGSTDTQYFGPGTRLTVL.

V and J are TRBV4-2 and TRBJ1-2, with D maybe TRBD1 (6 bases). V lost 0 bases to trimming and J lost 8 bases, with 16 bases between them. Germline loops: CDR1 LGHNA, CDR2 YNFKEQ. This CDR3 contains 15 residues. CDR3 region: CASSQDLGQFFGYTF. CDR3 bases: TGTGCCAGCAGCCAAGATCTTGGACAGTTCTTCGGCTACACCTTC.

CDR3 in amino acids: CASSARETPGGEQFF. The CDR3 coding sequence is TGTGCCAGTAGTGCCAGGGAGACTCCCGGGGGTGAGCAGTTCTTC. V usage is TRBV19 and J usage is TRBJ2-1; perhaps TRBD2 as D (6 bases). The CDR3 loop spans 15 amino acids. CDR1 is LNHDA, CDR2 SQIVND, per germline (reference sequence). Trimming cost V 5 bases and J 9 bases, with 20 bases left between them.

The chain carries TRBV5-4 and TRBJ2-1, with D possibly TRBD2 on 6 matching bases. This CDR3 region has 14 residues. The V and J ends lost 3 bases and 6 bases respectively, with 13 bases between them. CDR1 SGHNT and CDR2 YYREEE come from the germline V gene (reference sequence). The CDR3 protein is CASSWPEEGNEQFF. The CDR3 DNA is TGTGCCAGCAGCTGGCCGGAGGAGGGCAATGAGCAGTTCTTC.

This clone has just one count. This sequence joins TRBV6-1 and TRBJ2-7; TRBD1 aligns across 8 bases. Trimming cost V 6 bases and J 2 bases; bases outside gene matches: 3. Germline V gene data show CDR1 as MNHNS and CDR2 as SASEGT. This CDR3 region has 13 residues. Here the CDR3 reads CASSDRGPYEQYF. The CDR3 nucleotides read TGTGCCAGCAGCGACAGGGGACCCTACGAGCAGTACTTC.

This clone was recorded only once. The V gene is TRBV7-9, the J gene TRBJ2-3; D may be TRBD2 (5 bases). CDR3 size: 13 residues. V was shortened by 2 bases and J by 9 bases, with 12 bases between the two germline ends. Per germline, CDR1 SEHNR and CDR2 FQNEAQ (reference sequence). The CDR3 DNA follows: TGTGCCAGCAGCTTAAGCCCCCGGGGAACGCAGTATTTT. The encoded protein is CASSLSPRGTQYF. The full variable domain, completed using reference TRBV7-9 and TRBJ2-3, is DTGVSQNPRHKITKRGQNVTFRCDPISEHNRLYWYRQTLGQGPEFLTYFQNEAQLEKSRLLSDRFSAERPKGSFSTLEIQRTEQGDSAMYLCASSLSPRGTQYFGPGTRLTVL.

The V and J genes are TRBV11-2 and TRBJ2-7; maybe TRBD2 (5 bases). There are 13 residues in the CDR3. Trimming left V 5 bases short and J 5 bases short, with 13 bases between. In germline, CDR1 is SGHAT, CDR2 FQNNGV. CDR3 nucleotides: TGTGCCAGCAGCCTAAACCCCGGGAACGAGCAGTACTTC. The encoded protein is CASSLNPGNEQYF. Drawing the rest from reference TRBV11-2 and TRBJ2-7, the complete variable domain is EAGVAQSPRYKIIEKRQSVAFWCNPISGHATLYWYQQILGQGPKLLIQFQNNGVVDDSQLPKDRFSAERLKGVDSTLKIQPAKLEDSAVYLCASSLNPGNEQYFGPGTRLTVT.

The chain joins TRBV5-4 to TRBJ1-4, with a possible D match to TRBD1 (5 bases). CDR3 size: 15 residues. Trimming took 3 bases from V and 6 from J, leaving 15 bases between them. Germline lookup yields CDR1 SGHNT and CDR2 YYREEE (reference sequence). CDR3 sequence (DNA): TGTGCCAGCAGCTCAGATCGTAAAGGGGATGAAAAACTGTTTTTT. Translated, it gives CASSSDRKGDEKLFF.

This chain uses TRBV5-1 with TRBJ2-7, with TRBD2 matching over 9 bases. In germline, CDR1 is SGHRS, CDR2 YFSETQ. The CDR3 runs to 16 residues. J gave up 4 bases and V 6 bases, and 14 bases lay outside the gene matches. CDR3 DNA sequence: TGCGCCAGCACGTCTGGGCCGGGCGGGAGGGGGTACGAGCAGTACTTC. The encoded protein is CASTSGPGGRGYEQYF.

This rearrangement joins TRBV28 to TRBJ2-7; a weak D match, TRBD2 (6 bases). From germline, CDR1 is MDHEN and CDR2 SYDVKM. The CDR3 is 17 amino acids. V was trimmed by 7 bases and J by 3 bases, leaving 25 bases between them. Here the CDR3 DNA reads TGTGCCAGCACTTATCGCGGTGGGCTAGCGTTTATCTACGAGCAGTACTTC. Its protein is CASTYRGGLAFIYEQYF. The full variable domain, with the rest looked up from reference TRBV28 and TRBJ2-7, is DVKVTQSSRYLVKRTGEKVFLECVQDMDHENMFWYRQDPGLGLRLIYFSYDVKMKEKGDIPEGYSVSREKKERFSLILESASTNQTSMYLCASTYRGGLAFIYEQYFGPGTRLTVT.

CDR3 DNA sequence: TGTGCCAGCAGCGCTAGGACTAGCAAGGGGGAGACCCAGTACTTC. Amino acids: CASSARTSKGETQYF. This chain links TRBV5-4 with TRBJ2-5, with 8 bases identical to TRBD2. CDR1 is SGHNT and CDR2 is YYREEE in the germline V gene (reference sequence). Trimming removed 4 bases from V and 5 bases from J; junction bases left unmatched: 10. The CDR3 has 15 amino acids.

DNA for the CDR3: TGCAGCGTTGGCGGGACAGATTCCGGCCCTAATGAAAAACTGTTTTTT. It yields the protein CSVGGTDSGPNEKLFF. The V call is TRBV29-1, the J call TRBJ1-4, with TRBD1 matching over 7 bases. From germline, CDR1 is SQVTM and CDR2 ANQGSEA. CDR3 length: 16 amino acids. Germline trimming cut 4 bases from V and 3 bases from J; bases unmatched to any gene: 11. The entire variable domain, with the rest obtained from reference TRBV29-1 and TRBJ1-4, is as follows: SAVISQKPSRDICQRGTSLTIQCQVDSQVTMMFWYRQQPGQSLTLIATANQGSEATYESGFVIDKFPISRPNLTFSTLTVSNMSPEDSSIYLCSVGGTDSGPNEKLFFGSGTQLSVL.

V usage is TRBV6-4 and J usage is TRBJ2-3, with D possibly TRBD2 on 6 matching bases. Germline lookup yields CDR1 MRHNA and CDR2 SNTAGT. With 4 bases removed from V and 0 bases from J, the gap between germline ends came to 11 bases. This CDR3 is built from 15 residues. The CDR3 reads CASSVGTYSTDTQYF. The CDR3 nucleotides read TGTGCCAGCAGTGTCGGGACTTATAGCACAGATACGCAGTATTTT.

This clone was seen only a few times. The chain is built from TRBV30 and TRBJ1-2; D is perhaps TRBD1 (5 bases). Germline V gene sequence: CDR1 GTSNPN, CDR2 SVGIG (reference sequence). This CDR3 contains 14 residues. Between the trimmed V and J ends, which lost 2 bases and 0 bases, there was a span of 10 bases. The chain's CDR3 is CAWSTTAPNYGYTF. The CDR3 nucleotides read TGTGCCTGGAGTACGACAGCCCCTAACTATGGCTACACCTTC.

The gene calls are TRBV27 and TRBJ2-1; 9 bases line up with TRBD2. The V and J ends lost 4 bases and 8 bases, in that order; junction bases with no gene match: 15. CDR3 length: 17 amino acids. Germline V gives CDR1 MNHEY, CDR2 SMNVEV (reference sequence). The CDR3 here is CASSYLPGLADGYEQFF. CDR3 DNA: TGTGCCAGCAGTTATCTCCCGGGACTAGCTGATGGGTATGAGCAGTTCTTC.

The V gene is TRBV19, the J gene TRBJ1-2; D gene unclear. V gave up 10 bases and J gave up 4 bases, with 16 bases separating them. Looked up from germline, CDR1 is LNHDA and CDR2 is SQIVND (reference sequence). The CDR3 covers 13 residues. Written as DNA, the CDR3 is TGTGCCATCTCAGCCTCTCCGGGCTATGGCTACACCTTC. This encodes CAISASPGYGYTF.

V is TRBV6-5 and J is TRBJ2-1; D is undetermined. CDR1 is MNHEY and CDR2 is SVGAGI in the germline V gene. The CDR3 spans 13 residues. V was trimmed by 0 bases and J by 6 bases, leaving 6 bases between them. The CDR3: CASSYSSFNEQFF. The CDR3 DNA reads as TGTGCCAGCAGTTACTCGAGTTTCAATGAGCAGTTCTTC.

This rearrangement joins TRBV18 to TRBJ1-4; TRBD1 is a possible D gene (5 bases). V was trimmed by 5 bases and J by 6 bases, leaving 10 bases between them. This CDR3 comprises 13 residues. The germline V gene has CDR1 KGHSH and CDR2 LQKENI. The CDR3 region is CASSSEGHEKLFF. CDR3 bases: TGTGCCAGCTCATCGGAGGGACATGAAAAACTGTTTTTT.

V and J are TRBV2 and TRBJ1-6, with D possibly TRBD1 on 6 matching bases. Trimming pared 8 bases from V and 6 bases from J, leaving 14 bases between. The CDR3 covers 14 residues. The V gene's germline CDR1 is SNHLY and CDR2 FYNNEI. The CDR3 nucleotides are TGTGCCAGCCAACTACAGGGACCTAATTCACCCCTCCACTTT. Residues: CASQLQGPNSPLHF.

The chain couples TRBV5-1 to TRBJ2-1, with D perhaps TRBD1 (6 bases). The length of the CDR3 is 15 residues. Between the trimmed V and J ends, which lost 8 bases and 8 bases, there was a span of 23 bases. Germline V gene lookup returns CDR1 SGHRS and CDR2 YFSETQ. The CDR3 DNA sequence: TGCGCCAGTTCCCCACGGGCAGGGGTCGCTGATGAGCAGTTCTTC. Translating it yields CASSPRAGVADEQFF.